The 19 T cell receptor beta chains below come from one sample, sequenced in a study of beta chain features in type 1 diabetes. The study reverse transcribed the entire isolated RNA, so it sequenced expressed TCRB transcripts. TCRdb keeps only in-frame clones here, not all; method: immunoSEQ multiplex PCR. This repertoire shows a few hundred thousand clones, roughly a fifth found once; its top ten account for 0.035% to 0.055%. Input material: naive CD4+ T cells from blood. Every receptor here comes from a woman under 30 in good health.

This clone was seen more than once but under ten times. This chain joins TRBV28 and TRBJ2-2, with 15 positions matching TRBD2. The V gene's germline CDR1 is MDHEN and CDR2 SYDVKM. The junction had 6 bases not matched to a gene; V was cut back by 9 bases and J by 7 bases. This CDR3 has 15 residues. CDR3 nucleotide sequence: TGTGCCAGTACAGGACTAGCGGGAGGGGTCGGGGAGCTGTTTTTT. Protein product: CASTGLAGGVGELFF.

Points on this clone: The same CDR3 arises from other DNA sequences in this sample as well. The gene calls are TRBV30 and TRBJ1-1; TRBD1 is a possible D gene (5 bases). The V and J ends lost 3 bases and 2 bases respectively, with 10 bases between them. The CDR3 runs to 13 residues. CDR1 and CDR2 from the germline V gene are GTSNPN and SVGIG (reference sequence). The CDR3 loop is CAWSGQGNTEAFF. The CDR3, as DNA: TGTGCCTGGAGCGGTCAGGGAAACACTGAAGCTTTCTTT.

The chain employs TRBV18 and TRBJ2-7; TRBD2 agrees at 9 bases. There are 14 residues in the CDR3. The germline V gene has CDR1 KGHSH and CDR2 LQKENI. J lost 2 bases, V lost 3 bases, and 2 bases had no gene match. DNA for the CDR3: TGTGCCAGCTCACCGGCGGGAGGGCCCTACGAGCAGTACTTC. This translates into CASSPAGGPYEQYF.

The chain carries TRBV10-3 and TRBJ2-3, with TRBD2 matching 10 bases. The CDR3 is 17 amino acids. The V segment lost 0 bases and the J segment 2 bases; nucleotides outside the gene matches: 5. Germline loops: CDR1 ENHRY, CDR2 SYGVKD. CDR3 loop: CAISESIAGGYTDTQYF. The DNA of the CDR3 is TGTGCCATCAGTGAGTCTATAGCGGGAGGTTACACAGATACGCAGTATTTT.

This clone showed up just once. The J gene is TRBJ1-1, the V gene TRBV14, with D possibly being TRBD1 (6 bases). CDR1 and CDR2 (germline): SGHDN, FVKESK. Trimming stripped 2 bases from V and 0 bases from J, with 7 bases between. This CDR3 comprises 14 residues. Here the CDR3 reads CASSQQGLNTEAFF. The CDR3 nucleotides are TGTGCCAGCAGCCAACAGGGGTTGAACACTGAAGCTTTCTTT.

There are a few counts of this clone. CDR3 residues: CASSFELYGYTF. Here the CDR3 DNA reads TGTGCCAGCAGCTTTGAGCTCTATGGCTACACCTTC. The chain couples TRBV7-9 to TRBJ1-2; D gene uncertain. In germline, CDR1 is SEHNR, CDR2 FQNEAQ (reference sequence). The CDR3 length is 12 residues. Trimming stripped 3 bases from V and 4 bases from J, with 6 bases between.

Written as DNA, the CDR3 is TGTGCCGCGGACGGGATAGATACGCAGTATTTT. Translated: CAADGIDTQYF. The chain has TRBV19 and TRBJ2-3; possibly TRBD2 for D (5 bases). Germline assignment: CDR1 LNHDA and CDR2 SQIVND (reference sequence). Trimming stripped 11 bases from V and 5 bases from J, with 11 bases between. The CDR3 runs 11 residues.

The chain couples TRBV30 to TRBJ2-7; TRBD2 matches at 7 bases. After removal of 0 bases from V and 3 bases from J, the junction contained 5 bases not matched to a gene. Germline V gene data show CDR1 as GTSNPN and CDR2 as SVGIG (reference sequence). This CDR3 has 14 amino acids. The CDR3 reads CAWSVGGTNYEQYF. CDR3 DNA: TGTGCCTGGAGTGTTGGTGGGACTAACTACGAGCAGTACTTC.

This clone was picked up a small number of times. The chain's CDR3 is CASSVGGQGYTGELFF. The CDR3 region has the DNA TGTGCCAGCAGCGTTGGGGGACAGGGCTACACCGGGGAGCTGTTTTTT. The genes are TRBV9 and TRBJ2-2; TRBD1 matches 9 bases. After removal of 2 bases from V and 3 bases from J, the junction contained 5 bases not matched to a gene. CDR1 is SGDLS and CDR2 is YYNGEE in the germline V gene. The CDR3 consists of 16 residues.

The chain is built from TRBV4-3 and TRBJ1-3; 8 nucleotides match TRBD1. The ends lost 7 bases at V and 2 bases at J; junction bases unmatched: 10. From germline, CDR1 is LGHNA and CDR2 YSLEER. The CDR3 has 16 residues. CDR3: CASTPAPTGAGNTIYF. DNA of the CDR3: TGCGCCAGCACACCGGCTCCGACAGGGGCTGGAAACACCATATATTTT.

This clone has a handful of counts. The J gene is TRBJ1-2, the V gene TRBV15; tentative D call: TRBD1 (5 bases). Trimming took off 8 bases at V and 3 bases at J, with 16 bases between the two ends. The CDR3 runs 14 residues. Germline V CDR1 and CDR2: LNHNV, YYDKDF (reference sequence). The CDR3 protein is CATGNGAGDYGYTF. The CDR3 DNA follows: TGTGCCACCGGCAATGGGGCGGGGGACTATGGCTACACCTTC. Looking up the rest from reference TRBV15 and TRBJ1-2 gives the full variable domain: DAMVIQNPRYQVTQFGKPVTLSCSQTLNHNVMYWYQQKSSQAPKLLFHYYDKDFNNEADTPDNFQSRRPNTSFCFLDIRSPGLGDTAMYLCATGNGAGDYGYTFGSGTRLTVV.

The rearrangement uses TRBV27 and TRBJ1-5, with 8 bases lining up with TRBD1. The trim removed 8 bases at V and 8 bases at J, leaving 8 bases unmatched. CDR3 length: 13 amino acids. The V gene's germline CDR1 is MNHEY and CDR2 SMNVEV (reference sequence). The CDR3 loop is CASGQGLREPQHF. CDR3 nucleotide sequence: TGTGCCAGCGGACAGGGCCTCAGGGAGCCCCAGCATTTT.

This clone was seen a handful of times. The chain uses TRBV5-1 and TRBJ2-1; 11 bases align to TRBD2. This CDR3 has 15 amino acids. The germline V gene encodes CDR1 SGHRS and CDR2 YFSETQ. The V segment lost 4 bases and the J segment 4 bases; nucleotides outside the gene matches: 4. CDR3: CASSATSGTYNEQFF. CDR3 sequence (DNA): TGCGCCAGCAGCGCGACTAGCGGGACTTACAATGAGCAGTTCTTC.

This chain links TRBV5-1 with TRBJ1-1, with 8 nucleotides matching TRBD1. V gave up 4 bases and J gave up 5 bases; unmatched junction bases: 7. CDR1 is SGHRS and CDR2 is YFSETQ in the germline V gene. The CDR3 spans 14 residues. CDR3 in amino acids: CASSADRVGTEAFF. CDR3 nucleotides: TGCGCCAGCAGCGCGGACAGGGTAGGAACTGAAGCTTTCTTT.

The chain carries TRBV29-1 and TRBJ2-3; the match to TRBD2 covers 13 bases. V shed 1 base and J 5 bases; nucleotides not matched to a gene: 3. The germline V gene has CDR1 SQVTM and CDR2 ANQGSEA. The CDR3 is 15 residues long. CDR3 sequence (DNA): TGCAGCGTTGAAGGACTAGCGGGGGGTGGAGATACGCAGTATTTT. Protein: CSVEGLAGGGDTQYF.

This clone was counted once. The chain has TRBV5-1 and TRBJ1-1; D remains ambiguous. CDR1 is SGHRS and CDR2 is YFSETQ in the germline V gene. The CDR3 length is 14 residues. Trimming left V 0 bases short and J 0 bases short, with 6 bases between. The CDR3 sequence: CASSLGRVNTEAFF. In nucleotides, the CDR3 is TGCGCCAGCAGCTTGGGACGGGTGAACACTGAAGCTTTCTTT. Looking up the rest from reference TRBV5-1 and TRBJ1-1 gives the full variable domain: KAGVTQTPRYLIKTRGQQVTLSCSPISGHRSVSWYQQTPGQGLQFLFEYFSETQRNKGNFPGRFSGRQFSNSRSEMNVSTLELGDSALYLCASSLGRVNTEAFFGQGTRLTVV.

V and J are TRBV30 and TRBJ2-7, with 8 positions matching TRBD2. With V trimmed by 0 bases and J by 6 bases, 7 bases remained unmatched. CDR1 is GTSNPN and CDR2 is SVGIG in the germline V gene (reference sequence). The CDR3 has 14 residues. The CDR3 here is CAWSVQSSGVEQYF. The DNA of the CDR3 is TGTGCCTGGAGTGTTCAGAGTAGCGGGGTCGAGCAGTACTTC.

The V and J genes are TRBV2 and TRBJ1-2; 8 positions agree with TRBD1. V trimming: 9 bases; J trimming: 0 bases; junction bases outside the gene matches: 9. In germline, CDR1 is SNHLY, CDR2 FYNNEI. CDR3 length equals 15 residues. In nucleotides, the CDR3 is TGTGCCAGGGGGGGGACAGGCCTAGCTAACTATGGCTACACCTTC. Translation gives CARGGTGLANYGYTF.

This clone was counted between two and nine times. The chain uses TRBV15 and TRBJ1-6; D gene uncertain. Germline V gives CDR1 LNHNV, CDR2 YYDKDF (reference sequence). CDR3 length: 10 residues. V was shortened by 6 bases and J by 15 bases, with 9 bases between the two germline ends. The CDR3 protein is CATRRLFLHF. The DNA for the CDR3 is TGTGCCACCAGGCGCCTTTTCCTCCACTTT.